Sequencing of this T cell receptor (beta chain) was carried out in a study of T-cell reconstitution after alpha-beta-depleted transplantation in children. Study-level findings and limits: Recipient T cells and thymic progenitors that survived gave rise to the high TCRbeta diversity observed at day 60 in some patients. T-cell counts and diversity at one year post-transplant came mainly from newly produced T cells. There were reportedly several hundred expanded graft clones from which alpha-beta T cells came about two months after transplant.

Per germline, CDR1 MRHNA and CDR2 SNTAGT. V was trimmed by 5 bases and J by 4 bases, leaving 17 bases between them. CDR3 length: 15 residues. This clonotype was observed many times. What it binds is unknown. The TCRbeta library incorporated unique molecular identifiers. TCRdb independently ran MiXCR on the PCR reads; one entry per CDR3 protein. The table includes tens of thousands of distinct CDR3 sequences, roughly 6.7% detected once. Sequencing used peripheral blood, obtained 60 days after TCRalphabeta/CD19-depleted stem cell transplant. The chain couples TRBV6-4 to TRBJ2-5; maybe TRBD2 (7 bases). The source of this sequence is a child in the first two years of life who had a stem cell transplant for acute myeloid leukemia, so the T cells may come from the graft donor. CDR3 DNA: TGTGCCAGCAGTCTAAGTGCGGGGGCGGGAGAGACCCAGTACTTC. Its protein product is CASSLSAGAGETQYF.